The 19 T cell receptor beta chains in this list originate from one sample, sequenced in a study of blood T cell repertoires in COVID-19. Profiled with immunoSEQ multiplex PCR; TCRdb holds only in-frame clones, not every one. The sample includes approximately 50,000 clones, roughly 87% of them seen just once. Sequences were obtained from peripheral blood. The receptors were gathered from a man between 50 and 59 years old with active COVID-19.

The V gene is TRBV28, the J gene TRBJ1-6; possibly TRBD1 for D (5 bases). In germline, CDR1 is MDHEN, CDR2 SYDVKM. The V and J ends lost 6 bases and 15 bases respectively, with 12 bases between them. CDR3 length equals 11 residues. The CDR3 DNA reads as TGTGCCAGCAGCTACGGGCAGGGCCTCCACTTT. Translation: CASSYGQGLHF.

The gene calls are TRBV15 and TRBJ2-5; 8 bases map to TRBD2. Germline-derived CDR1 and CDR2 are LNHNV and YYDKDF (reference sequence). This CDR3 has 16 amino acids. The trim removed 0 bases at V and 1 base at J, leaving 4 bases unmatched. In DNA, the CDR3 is TGTGCCACCAGCAGAGATAGAGGGACTAGCCAAGAGACCCAGTACTTC. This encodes CATSRDRGTSQETQYF.

The CDR3 DNA sequence: TGCAGTGCTCAGAATGAGCAGTTCTTC. Translated, it gives CSAQNEQFF. The genes are TRBV20-1 and TRBJ2-1, with D uncertain. The CDR3 is made up of 9 amino acids. Trimming left V 5 bases short and J 7 bases short, with 3 bases between. The germline V gene has CDR1 DFQATT and CDR2 SNEGSKA (reference sequence).

CDR3 residues: CASSQDPGNYEAFF. In nucleotides, the CDR3 is TGCGCCAGCAGCCAAGATCCAGGTAATTATGAAGCTTTCTTT. The chain couples TRBV4-1 to TRBJ1-1; no clear D gene. The CDR3 loop spans 14 amino acids. CDR1 is MGHRA, CDR2 YSYEKL, per germline. V was cut by 0 bases and J by 7 bases, with 12 bases left in between.

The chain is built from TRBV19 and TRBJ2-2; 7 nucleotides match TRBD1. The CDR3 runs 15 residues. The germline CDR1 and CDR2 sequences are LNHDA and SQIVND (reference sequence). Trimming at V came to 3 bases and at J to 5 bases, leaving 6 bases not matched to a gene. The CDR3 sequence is CASSIQQGTTGELFF. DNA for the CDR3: TGTGCCAGTAGTATTCAACAGGGGACAACCGGGGAGCTGTTTTTT.

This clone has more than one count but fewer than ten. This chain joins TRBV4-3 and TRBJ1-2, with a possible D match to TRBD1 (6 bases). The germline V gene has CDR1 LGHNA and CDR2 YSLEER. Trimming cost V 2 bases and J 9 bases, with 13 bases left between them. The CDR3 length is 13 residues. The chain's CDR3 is CASSQQDSLRYTF. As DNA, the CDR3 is TGCGCCAGCAGCCAACAGGACAGCCTTCGCTACACCTTC.

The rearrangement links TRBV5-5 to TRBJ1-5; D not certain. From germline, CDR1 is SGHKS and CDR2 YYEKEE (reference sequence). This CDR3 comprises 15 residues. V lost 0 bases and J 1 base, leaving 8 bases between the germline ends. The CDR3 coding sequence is TGTGCCAGCAGCTTGGTCACAATAAGCAATCAGCCCCAGCATTTT. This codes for CASSLVTISNQPQHF. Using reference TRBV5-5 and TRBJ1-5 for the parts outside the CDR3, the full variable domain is DAGVTQSPTHLIKTRGQQVTLRCSPISGHKSVSWYQQVLGQGPQFIFQYYEKEERGRGNFPDRFSARQFPNYSSELNVNALLLGDSALYLCASSLVTISNQPQHFGDGTRLSIL.

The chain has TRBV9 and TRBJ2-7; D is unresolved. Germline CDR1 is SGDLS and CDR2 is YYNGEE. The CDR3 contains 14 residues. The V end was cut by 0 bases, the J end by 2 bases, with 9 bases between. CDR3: CASSVGSRAYEQYF. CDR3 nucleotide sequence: TGTGCCAGCAGCGTAGGGTCTCGGGCCTACGAGCAGTACTTC. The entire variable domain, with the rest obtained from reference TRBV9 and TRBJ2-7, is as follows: DSGVTQTPKHLITATGQRVTLRCSPRSGDLSVYWYQQSLDQGLQFLIQYYNGEERAKGNILERFSAQQFPDLHSELNLSSLELGDSALYFCASSVGSRAYEQYFGPGTRLTVT.

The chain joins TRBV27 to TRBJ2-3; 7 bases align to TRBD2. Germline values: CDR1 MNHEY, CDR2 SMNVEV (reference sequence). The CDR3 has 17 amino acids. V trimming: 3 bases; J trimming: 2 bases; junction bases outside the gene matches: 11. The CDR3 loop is CASSFYPAGSVTDTQYF. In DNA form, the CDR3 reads TGTGCCAGCAGTTTCTACCCAGCGGGATCGGTCACAGATACGCAGTATTTT.

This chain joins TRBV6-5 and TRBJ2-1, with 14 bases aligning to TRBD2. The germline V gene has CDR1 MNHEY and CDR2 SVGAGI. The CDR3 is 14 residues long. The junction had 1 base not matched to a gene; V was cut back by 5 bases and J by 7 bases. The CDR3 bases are TGTGCCAGCAGTCGACTAGCGGGAGGGAATGAGCAGTTCTTC. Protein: CASSRLAGGNEQFF.

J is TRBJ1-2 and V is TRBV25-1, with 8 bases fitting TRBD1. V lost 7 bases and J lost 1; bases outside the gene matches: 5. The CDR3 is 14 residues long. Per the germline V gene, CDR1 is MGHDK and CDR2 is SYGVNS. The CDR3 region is CASTRTGFNYGYTF. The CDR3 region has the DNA TGTGCCAGCACCCGGACAGGGTTTAACTATGGCTACACCTTC.

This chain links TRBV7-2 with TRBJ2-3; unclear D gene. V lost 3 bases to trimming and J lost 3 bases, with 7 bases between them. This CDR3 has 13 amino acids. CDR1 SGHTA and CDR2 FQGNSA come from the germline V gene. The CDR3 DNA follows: TGTGCCAGCAGCTTGGAGAGGACAGATACGCAGTATTTT. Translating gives CASSLERTDTQYF. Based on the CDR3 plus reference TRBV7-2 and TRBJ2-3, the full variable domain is GAGVSQSPSNKVTEKGKDVELRCDPISGHTALYWYRQSLGQGLEFLIYFQGNSAPDKSGLPSDRFSAERTGGSVSTLTIQRTQQEDSAVYLCASSLERTDTQYFGPGTRLTVL.

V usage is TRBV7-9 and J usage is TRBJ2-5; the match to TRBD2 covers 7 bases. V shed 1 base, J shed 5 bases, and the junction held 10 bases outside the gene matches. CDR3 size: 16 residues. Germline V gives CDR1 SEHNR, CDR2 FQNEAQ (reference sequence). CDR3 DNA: TGTGCCAGCAGCTTAGGTCTCGGGGGGATGAGGGAGACCCAGTACTTC. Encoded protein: CASSLGLGGMRETQYF.

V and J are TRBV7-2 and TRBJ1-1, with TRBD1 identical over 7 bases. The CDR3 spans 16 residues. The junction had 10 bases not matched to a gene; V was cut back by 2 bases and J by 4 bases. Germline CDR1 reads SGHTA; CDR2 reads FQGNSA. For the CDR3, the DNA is TGTGCCAGCAGCTTAACCTACAGGGGCGCGGGCACTGAAGCTTTCTTT. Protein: CASSLTYRGAGTEAFF.

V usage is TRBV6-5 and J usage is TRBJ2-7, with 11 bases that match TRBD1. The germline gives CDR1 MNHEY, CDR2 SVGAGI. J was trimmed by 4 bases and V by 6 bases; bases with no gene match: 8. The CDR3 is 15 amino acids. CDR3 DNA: TGTGCCAGCAGCCGTGAAGGACAGGGGGCATACGAGCAGTACTTC. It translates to CASSREGQGAYEQYF.

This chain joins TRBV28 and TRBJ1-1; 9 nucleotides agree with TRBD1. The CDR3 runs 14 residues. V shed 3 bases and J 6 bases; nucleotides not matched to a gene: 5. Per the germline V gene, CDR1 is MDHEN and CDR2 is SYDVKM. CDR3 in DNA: TGTGCCAGCAGTTTTGTACAGGGGGCTTCTGAAGCTTTCTTT. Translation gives CASSFVQGASEAFF.

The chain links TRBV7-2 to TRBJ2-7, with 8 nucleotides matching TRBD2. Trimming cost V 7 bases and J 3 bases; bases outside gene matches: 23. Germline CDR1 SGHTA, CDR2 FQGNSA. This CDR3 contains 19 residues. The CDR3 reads CASTQNGGAGGPYNYEQYF. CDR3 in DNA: TGTGCCAGCACCCAGAACGGGGGTGCGGGAGGCCCTTACAACTACGAGCAGTACTTC.

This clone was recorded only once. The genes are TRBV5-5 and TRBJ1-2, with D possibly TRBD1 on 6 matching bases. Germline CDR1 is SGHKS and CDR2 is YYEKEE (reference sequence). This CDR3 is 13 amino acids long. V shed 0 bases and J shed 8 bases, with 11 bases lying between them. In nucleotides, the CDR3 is TGTGCCAGCAGCTTGGACAGGGTATACGGCTACACCTTC. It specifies CASSLDRVYGYTF.

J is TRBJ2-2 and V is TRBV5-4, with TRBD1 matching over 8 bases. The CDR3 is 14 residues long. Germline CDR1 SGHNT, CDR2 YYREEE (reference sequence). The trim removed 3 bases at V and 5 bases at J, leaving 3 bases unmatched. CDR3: CASSSRGQTGELFF. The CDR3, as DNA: TGTGCCAGCAGCTCCAGGGGGCAAACCGGGGAGCTGTTTTTT.